This T cell receptor (beta chain) was recovered during a study of T-cell memory formation after mild COVID-19. Details on this clonotype: Antigen: not known.

Points from the study as a whole: Nothing showed for sure that second-wave clones peaking on day 37 were SARS-CoV-2 specific.

TCRdb re-analysed the 5' RACE reads in MiXCR, keeping a single row per CDR3 protein. The top ten hold 20% to 25% of the sample, which has 300,000 to 400,000 distinct CDR3 sequences, over 10% seen once. Sequencing was done on a sample of PBMCs or a T cell subset sorted from them (not recorded which). The receptor was derived from a man younger than 35 who had mild COVID-19 (a few samples of this study predate the infection). Cell type and time point are not known.

The CDR3 coding sequence is TGTGCCAGCAGTTACTATTACCGGGCCTCCTACGAGCAGTACTTC. Encoded protein: CASSYYYRASYEQYF. The chain couples TRBV6-5 to TRBJ2-7, with D hard to call. The CDR3 runs to 15 residues. Deletions cut 1 base from V and 0 bases from J, with 10 bases between. The V gene's germline CDR1 is MNHEY and CDR2 SVGAGI.